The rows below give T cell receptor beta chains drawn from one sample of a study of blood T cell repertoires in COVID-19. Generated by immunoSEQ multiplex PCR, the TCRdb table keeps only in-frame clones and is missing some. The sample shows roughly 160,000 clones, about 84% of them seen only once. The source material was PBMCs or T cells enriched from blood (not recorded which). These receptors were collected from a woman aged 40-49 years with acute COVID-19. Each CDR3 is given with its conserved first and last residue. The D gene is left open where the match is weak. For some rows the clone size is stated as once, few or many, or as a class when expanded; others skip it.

CDR3: CASSLGRAETQYF
DNA: TGTGCCAGCAGTTTGGGCAGGGCGGAGACCCAGTACTTC
V: TRBV28
D: -
J: TRBJ2-5
length: 13
size: -

CDR3: CASSDHTGSGGYTF
DNA: TGTGCCAGCAGTGATCATACAGGGAGTGGTGGCTACACCTTC
V: TRBV6-1
D: -
J: TRBJ1-2
length: 14
size: -

CDR3: CASSLGGGSGKQYF
DNA: TGTGCCAGCAGCTTAGGTGGCGGTAGCGGGAAGCAGTATTTT
V: TRBV11-3
D: TRBD2
J: TRBJ2-3
length: 14
size: few

CDR3: CASSRVQGEETQYF
DNA: TGTGCCAGCAGCCGGGTTCAGGGTGAAGAGACCCAGTACTTC
V: TRBV14
D: -
J: TRBJ2-5
length: 14
size: -

CDR3: CASSRLAGSYNEQFF
DNA: TGTGCCAGCAGCCGGCTAGCAGGCTCCTACAATGAGCAGTTCTTC
V: TRBV7-6
D: -
J: TRBJ2-1
length: 15
size: -

CDR3: CASSPLSGEGRETQYF
DNA: TGTGCCAGCAGCCCCTTATCGGGGGAGGGCCGCGAGACCCAGTACTTC
V: TRBV5-5
D: TRBD2
J: TRBJ2-5
length: 16
size: -

CDR3: CASSLTAGVYNEQFF
DNA: TGTGCCAGCAGCTTAACAGCGGGAGTCTACAATGAGCAGTTCTTC
V: TRBV7-9
D: TRBD2
J: TRBJ2-1
length: 15
size: -

CDR3: CASSLSSGSINEQFF
DNA: TGTGCCAGCAGCTTGTCTAGCGGGAGTATCAATGAGCAGTTCTTC
V: TRBV5-4
D: TRBD2
J: TRBJ2-1
length: 15
size: -

CDR3: CSASKREPDTQYF
DNA: TGCAGTGCTAGTAAGCGGGAACCAGATACGCAGTATTTT
V: TRBV20-1
D: TRBD2
J: TRBJ2-3
length: 13
size: many

CDR3: CASRRTGPNTEAFF
DNA: TGTGCCAGCAGGCGGACAGGCCCGAACACTGAAGCTTTCTTT
V: TRBV6-5
D: TRBD1
J: TRBJ1-1
length: 14
size: once

CDR3: CASSVADSYNEQFF
DNA: TGTGCCAGCAGCGTAGCCGACAGTTACAATGAGCAGTTCTTC
V: TRBV9
D: -
J: TRBJ2-1
length: 14
size: -

CDR3: CASSVTASSAFF
DNA: TGTGCCAGCAGCGTCACCGCGAGCTCGGCTTTCTTT
V: TRBV7-9
D: -
J: TRBJ1-1
length: 12
size: -

CDR3: CASPGGVTYNSPLHF
DNA: TGTGCCAGTCCGGGCGGGGTTACCTATAATTCACCCCTCCACTTT
V: TRBV6-5
D: -
J: TRBJ1-6
length: 15
size: -

CDR3: CASSHPGLRNEQFF
DNA: TGTGCCAGCAGTCACCCGGGACTACGCAATGAGCAGTTCTTC
V: TRBV7-2
D: TRBD2
J: TRBJ2-1
length: 14
size: -

CDR3: CASSLGRGMLFF
DNA: TGTGCCAGCAGCTTGGGGCGGGGTATGCTGTTTTTT
V: TRBV5-6
D: -
J: TRBJ2-2
length: 12
size: -

CDR3: CASSADRRAYGYTF
DNA: TGTGCCAGCAGCGCTGACAGGCGGGCGTATGGCTACACCTTC
V: TRBV9
D: -
J: TRBJ1-2
length: 14
size: -

CDR3: CATTRGVGETQYF
DNA: TGTGCCACAACCAGGGGGGTGGGCGAGACCCAGTACTTC
V: TRBV6-5
D: -
J: TRBJ2-5
length: 13
size: -

CDR3: CASTLGQGGVNQPQHF
DNA: TGTGCCAGCACTCTCGGACAGGGGGGAGTCAATCAGCCCCAGCATTTT
V: TRBV2
D: TRBD1
J: TRBJ1-5
length: 16
size: many

CDR3: CAWSGTSGTEAFF
DNA: TGTGCCTGGAGTGGGACCTCGGGGACTGAAGCTTTCTTT
V: TRBV30
D: -
J: TRBJ1-1
length: 13
size: -

CDR3: CASSPLDSGANVLTF
DNA: TGTGCCAGCAGCCCGTTAGACTCTGGGGCCAACGTCCTGACTTTC
V: TRBV2
D: -
J: TRBJ2-6
length: 15
size: -

CDR3: CASSLAVTSGSIGETQYF
DNA: TGTGCCAGCAGCTTGGCCGTGACTAGCGGGAGTATAGGGGAGACCCAGTACTTC
V: TRBV5-4
D: TRBD2
J: TRBJ2-5
length: 18
size: -

CDR3: CASMAGRNTEAFF
DNA: TGTGCCAGCATGGCAGGCAGGAACACTGAAGCTTTCTTT
V: TRBV6-5
D: -
J: TRBJ1-1
length: 13
size: -

CDR3: CAWTGANEKLFF
DNA: TGTGCCTGGACAGGGGCTAATGAAAAACTGTTTTTT
V: TRBV5-4
D: TRBD1
J: TRBJ1-4
length: 12
size: -

CDR3: CAWTSRGEQYF
DNA: TGTGCCTGGACCAGCCGCGGCGAGCAGTACTTC
V: TRBV30
D: -
J: TRBJ2-7
length: 11
size: once

CDR3: CASSAQPEGQFF
DNA: TGTGCCAGCAGTGCCCAGCCGGAGGGGCAGTTCTTC
V: TRBV28
D: -
J: TRBJ2-1
length: 12
size: once

CDR3: CASSLRDRDTGELFF
DNA: TGTGCCAGCAGCTTAAGGGACAGGGACACCGGGGAGCTGTTTTTT
V: TRBV7-3
D: TRBD1
J: TRBJ2-2
length: 15
size: -

CDR3: CASSETGHNSPLHF
DNA: TGTGCCAGCAGTGAGACAGGACATAATTCACCCCTCCACTTT
V: TRBV2
D: -
J: TRBJ1-6
length: 14
size: -

CDR3: CASSLVASGRSGEQYF
DNA: TGTGCCAGCAGCTTAGTGGCTAGCGGGAGGTCAGGCGAGCAGTACTTC
V: TRBV7-9
D: TRBD2
J: TRBJ2-7
length: 16
size: -

CDR3: CASSQEARGWRHF
DNA: TGCGCCAGCAGCCAAGAGGCCCGCGGGTGGAGGCACTTC
V: TRBV4-1
D: -
J: TRBJ2-5
length: 13
size: -

CDR3: CASSPVGGGGTEAFF
DNA: TGTGCCAGTAGCCCAGTGGGGGGCGGGGGTACTGAAGCTTTCTTT
V: TRBV19
D: -
J: TRBJ1-1
length: 15
size: -

CDR3: CASSLLAGGESGYF
DNA: TGTGCCAGCAGCTTACTAGCGGGAGGGGAATCAGGGTATTTT
V: TRBV7-2
D: TRBD2
J: TRBJ2-3
length: 14
size: -

CDR3: CASSQVPRGPFIHGYTF
DNA: TGTGCCAGCAGCCAAGTACCCAGGGGGCCGTTCATCCATGGCTACACCTTC
V: TRBV7-8
D: TRBD1
J: TRBJ1-2
length: 17
size: -